Listed below are T cell receptor beta chains from one sample, sequenced in a study of T cell responses to AZD1222 COVID-19 vaccine. Generated by immunoSEQ multiplex PCR, the TCRdb table keeps only in-frame clones and is missing some. Of about 210,000 clones in the sample, less than 95% were seen once. The input for sequencing was peripheral blood, taken 28 days after the second dose of the MenACWY control vaccine. Every receptor here comes from an adult who received the MenACWY meningococcal vaccine as a control. The CDR3 runs from the conserved cysteine through the conserved F or W. D genes are given only for firm matches. Size is stated for part of the rows, as once, few or many counts, or as a class when the clone is expanded.

TRBJ2-1	TRBD2	TRBV19	few	TGTGCCAGTAGGCGATCGACTAGCGGGGGCTTCAATGAGCAGTTCTTC	CASRRSTSGGFNEQFF
TRBJ2-3	TRBD2	TRBV7-2	once	TGTGCCAGCAGAGGGCTTGGGCGGGGGGTAAATCCAGATACGCAGTATTTT	CASRGLGRGVNPDTQYF
TRBJ2-7	NA	TRBV7-9	NA	TGTGCCAGCAGTCACACAACGCCCCAGGGATCCAATCCCTACGAGCAGTACTTC	CASSHTTPQGSNPYEQYF
TRBJ1-3	NA	TRBV6-5	NA	TGTGCCAGCACCGCGGCGGACAGCTCTGGAAACACCATATATTTT	CASTAADSSGNTIYF
TRBJ2-7	NA	TRBV2	NA	TGTGCCAGCACCGACAAGGGCGGCGAGCAGTACTTC	CASTDKGGEQYF
TRBJ1-3	NA	TRBV10-3	NA	TGTGCCATCAGTGACCTGGGATCCTCTGGAAACACCATATATTTT	CAISDLGSSGNTIYF
TRBJ2-2	NA	TRBV9	NA	TGTGCCAGCAGCGTCGGTCTTGAGACCGGGGAGCTGTTTTTT	CASSVGLETGELFF
TRBJ2-5	NA	TRBV21-1	NA	TGTGCCAGCAGCAAAGAAAGGGGACAGGGAGAGTGGCAGACCCAGTACTTC	CASSKERGQGEWQTQYF
TRBJ1-4	TRBD1	TRBV18	NA	TGTGCCAGCTCACGACGACAGGGTCCAACTAATGAAAAACTGTTTTTT	CASSRRQGPTNEKLFF
TRBJ2-7	NA	TRBV27	NA	TGTGCCAGCAGTCCGAACCCCTACGAGCAGTACTTC	CASSPNPYEQYF
TRBJ2-7	TRBD1	TRBV6-5	NA	TGTGCCAGCAGTTATGCCGGGACAGGCTACGAGCAGTACTTC	CASSYAGTGYEQYF
TRBJ2-6	NA	TRBV7-3	NA	TGTGCCAGCAGCTTAACAACTCGCTCTGGGGCCAACGTCCTGACTTTC	CASSLTTRSGANVLTF
TRBJ2-7	TRBD1	TRBV30	NA	TGTGCCTGGAGTACAGGGGGCTCAGTGCAGTACTTC	CAWSTGGSVQYF
TRBJ2-7	TRBD2	TRBV5-4	once	TGTGCCAGCAGCTTGGAGGCGGGAGGGAGGTACGAGCAGTACTTC	CASSLEAGGRYEQYF
TRBJ1-2	TRBD1	TRBV7-9	once	TGTGCCAGCAGCTTAATTCAGGGGGACTATGGCTACACCTTC	CASSLIQGDYGYTF
TRBJ2-3	TRBD2	TRBV7-3	NA	TGTGCCAGCAGCTCGACTAGCGCTAGCACAGATACGCAGTATTTT	CASSSTSASTDTQYF
TRBJ1-2	TRBD1	TRBV19	NA	TGTGCCAGTAGTATCCGACAGGGCTATGGCTACACCTTC	CASSIRQGYGYTF
TRBJ2-7	NA	TRBV11-2	NA	TGTGCCAGCAGTTTCAAATACGAGCAGTACTTC	CASSFKYEQYF
TRBJ1-1	NA	TRBV5-1	NA	TGCGCCAGCAGCTTGGGTTACGAAGCTTTCTTT	CASSLGYEAFF
TRBJ1-6	NA	TRBV19	NA	TGTGCCAGTACTCCGGGATACAATTCACCCCTCCACTTT	CASTPGYNSPLHF
TRBJ1-6	NA	TRBV7-2	NA	TGTGCCAGCAGCTTAGCAGGGCGGAGAAGGAACAATTCACCCCTCCACTTT	CASSLAGRRRNNSPLHF
TRBJ2-5	NA	TRBV7-3	NA	TGTGCCAGCAGCTTAATGGGGGGGCGAGAGACCCAGTACTTC	CASSLMGGRETQYF
TRBJ2-1	NA	TRBV11-2	NA	TGTGCCAGCAGCCCTTTTTCGGGCAGGGGTTACAATGAGCAGTTCTTC	CASSPFSGRGYNEQFF
TRBJ1-2	TRBD1	TRBV3-1/TRBV3-2	few	TGTGCCAGCAGCTACCGGGACAGGGAAAATCTTAACTATGGCTACACCTTC	CASSYRDRENLNYGYTF
TRBJ2-7	NA	TRBV7-9	once	TGTGCCAGCAGCGAACTAGCTGGGAACGAGCAGTACTTC	CASSELAGNEQYF
TRBJ2-7	TRBD1	TRBV5-1	once	TGCGCCAGCAGCTTAGACGGGACAGGGATCTACGAGCAGTACTTC	CASSLDGTGIYEQYF
TRBJ2-5	TRBD2	TRBV6-1	few	TGTGCCAGCAGTGAAGAGACTAGCGGGGGGGCAAGGGAGACCCAGTACTTC	CASSEETSGGARETQYF
TRBJ1-6	NA	TRBV6-5	once	TGTGCCAGCAGTTACTCGACCCCAAGGGATTCACCCCTCCACTTT	CASSYSTPRDSPLHF
TRBJ2-7	TRBD1	TRBV7-9	NA	TGTGCCAGCACGTGGGACAGCCCCCTCCTATACGAGCAGTACTTC	CASTWDSPLLYEQYF
TRBJ1-5	NA	TRBV24-1	NA	TGTGCCACCAGCTCTGGGGGCGCGGGCAATCAGCCCCAGCATTTT	CATSSGGAGNQPQHF
TRBJ2-1	TRBD2	TRBV19	NA	TGTGCCAGTAGTGCGGGAGTCTACAATGAGCAGTTCTTC	CASSAGVYNEQFF
TRBJ2-7	NA	TRBV29-1	NA	TGCAGCGTTGTCACGGATCAAATAAGCTACGAGCAGTACTTC	CSVVTDQISYEQYF
TRBJ2-1	TRBD2	TRBV28	NA	TGTGCCAGCAGCACCCCAACTAGCGGGAGACGGGATGAGCAGTTCTTC	CASSTPTSGRRDEQFF
TRBJ1-2	NA	TRBV9	NA	TGTGCCAGCAGCCCCCGAAGCGAGGGGTTGGGCTATGGCTACACCTTC	CASSPRSEGLGYGYTF
TRBJ2-3	NA	TRBV6-5	NA	TGTGCCAGCAGTTCCCCCGGTACAGATACGCAGTATTTT	CASSSPGTDTQYF
TRBJ2-1	NA	TRBV6-5	NA	TGTGCCAGCAGTTTCTCCGGATATCACAATGAGCAGTTCTTC	CASSFSGYHNEQFF
TRBJ2-2	NA	TRBV12-3/TRBV12-4	NA	TGTGCCACCCACTCCGGGGAGCTGTTTTTT	CATHSGELFF
TRBJ2-4	NA	TRBV4-3	NA	TGCGCCAGCAGCCTCGGGACGAATACTAAAAACATTCAGTACTTC	CASSLGTNTKNIQYF
TRBJ2-7	NA	TRBV29-1	few	TGCAGCGTTCTTCCCAGGGACACCTACGAGCAGTACTTC	CSVLPRDTYEQYF
TRBJ2-5	TRBD1	TRBV19	NA	TGTGCCAGTAGTACGACAGGGTCCCAAGAGACCCAGTACTTC	CASSTTGSQETQYF
TRBJ2-6	NA	TRBV6-5	NA	TGTGCCAGCAAGGTTATGTCTGGGGCCAACGTCCTGACTTTC	CASKVMSGANVLTF
TRBJ2-3	NA	TRBV6-2/TRBV6-3	NA	TGTGCCAGCAGTGTTATGCTGGGGTACACAGATACGCAGTATTTT	CASSVMLGYTDTQYF
TRBJ2-3	TRBD2	TRBV5-5	NA	TGTGCCAGCAGCTTTGCGGGGGGCCGGACAGATACGCAGTATTTT	CASSFAGGRTDTQYF
TRBJ2-7	NA	TRBV27	NA	TGTGCCAGCAGAGAGGGGGACTCCTACGAGCAGTACTTC	CASREGDSYEQYF
TRBJ2-3	NA	TRBV19	NA	TGTGCCAGTCAGAGGCAGGGGCGCGCAGATACGCAGTATTTT	CASQRQGRADTQYF